This TCR beta chain was recorded in a study of blood T cell repertoires in COVID-19. About the study: Both acute and convalescent COVID-19 samples were obtained from the United States, Italy and Spain.

In this sample, this clone turned up once. The repertoire was sequenced with immunoSEQ multiplex PCR; TCRdb's copy has only in-frame clones and lacks some. The sample lists 250,000 or so clones, about nine tenths seen once, with roughly 1.7% in the top ten. Participants came from some 23 US areas, aged roughly 18 to 100 years. Recovered status in Cohort 3 required two negative PCRs, clearance, or symptom resolution. The clonotype comes from a man aged 40-55 years who had recovered from COVID-19. Sequenced input: PBMCs or T cells enriched from blood (not recorded which).

The CDR3 loop is CASSQDRNEQFF. Written as DNA, the CDR3 is TGCGCCAGCAGCCAAGATAGAAATGAGCAGTTCTTC. The chain links TRBV4-1 to TRBJ2-1; no definite D call. The CDR3 spans 12 residues. Trimming took off 0 bases at V and 7 bases at J, with 4 bases between the two ends. Germline CDR1 and CDR2: MGHRA and YSYEKL.